The sequence of this T cell receptor beta chain was determined in a study of regulatory T cells in long-lasting Graves disease. Study-wide results and limits: It is possible that accuracy was reduced by the small size of the sample. Segments TRBV28, TRBJ1-2 and TRBJ2-5 showed preferential usage in persistent disease.

Regarding time point: persistent/refractory GD, antithyroid drugs over 5 years with positive TRAb. RNA from PBMCs was the source of the TCR library. It was an endocrinology department in Xi'an, China, that provided the patients. Points on this clonotype: Its matching antigen is unknown.

Arm-PCR with iRepertoire HTBI primers amplified the CDR3 regions for these TCR beta libraries. Authors' analysis steps: The identification of 55 to 70 TRBV and approximately 15 TRBJ segments was made across samples. In TCRdb, the multiplex PCR reads were re-called with MiXCR into one record per CDR3 protein. These V and J calls originate from TCRdb's pipeline instead of the authors' own analysis. The data contain hundreds of thousands of distinct CDR3 sequences, around a fifth of them singletons. Germline V gene data show CDR1 as SEHNR and CDR2 as FQNEAQ (reference sequence). The CDR3 has 14 amino acids. J was trimmed by 6 bases and V by 4 bases; bases with no gene match: 5.

The chain combines TRBV7-9 with TRBJ1-5, with 8 bases fitting TRBD1. Sequencing was performed on peripheral blood mononuclear cells (PBMCs), taken when the disease was refractory, from a patient treated with antithyroid drugs. The sequence came from a female donor with Graves disease. The CDR3 loop reads CASSSGTGGQPQHF. CDR3 nucleotides: TGTGCCAGCAGCTCCGGGACAGGAGGTCAGCCCCAGCATTTT.